A selection of T cell receptor beta chains follows, all from one sample in a study of cytomegalovirus exposure and HLA in healthy donors. Sequencing was performed with immunoSEQ multiplex PCR; in TCRdb, only in-frame clones are kept and a portion is missing. The table shows about 190,000 clones, with about 80% occurring only once. The sample was PBMCs. The receptors stem from a man in his forties in good health and CMV-seropositive. Each CDR3 is given with its conserved first and last residue. A D gene is named only where the DNA matches it firmly. Some rows mark clone size as missing; the rest say once, few, many or name a class of expanded clone.

clone_size,j_call,d_call,v_call,cdr3_nt,cdr3_aa
.,TRBJ2-2,.,TRBV19,TGTGCCAGTAGTACCCCAGGGCTGAACACCGGGGAGCTGTTTTTT,CASSTPGLNTGELFF
.,TRBJ1-6,TRBD1,TRBV7-9,TGTGCCAGCAGCCCAGGACAGGGAAGCTCCTATAATTCACCCCTCCACTTT,CASSPGQGSSYNSPLHF
.,TRBJ2-5,.,TRBV4-3,TGCGCCAGCAGCCCTCCTCGGGGGGCCCCTGGGGAGACCCAGTACTTC,CASSPPRGAPGETQYF
.,TRBJ1-1,TRBD1,TRBV6-5,TGTGCCAGCAAAGGGACAGGGAACACTGAAGCTTTCTTT,CASKGTGNTEAFF
few,TRBJ2-3,TRBD2,TRBV4-2,TGTGCCAGCAGACCAACGGGGGGGCGAGGAGATACGCAGTATTTT,CASRPTGGRGDTQYF
.,TRBJ1-5,.,TRBV28,TGTGCCATCCCAGGGGTGGGGAATCAGCCCCAGCATTTT,CAIPGVGNQPQHF
.,TRBJ1-5,TRBD1,TRBV2,TGTGCCAGCAGAGGTACAGGGGGCAGGGATCAGCCCCAGCATTTT,CASRGTGGRDQPQHF
.,TRBJ1-6,TRBD1,TRBV6-5,TGTGCCAGCAGTTACTCGACAGGGGGCGGAGGTTCACCCCTCCACTTT,CASSYSTGGGGSPLHF
.,TRBJ2-2,.,TRBV28,TGTGCCAGCAGCCTAGACACCGGGGAGCTGTTTTTT,CASSLDTGELFF
.,TRBJ1-2,TRBD1,TRBV7-9,TGTGCCAGCAGCCCAGACAGGGGGTATGGCTACACCTTC,CASSPDRGYGYTF
once,TRBJ1-1,.,TRBV10-1,TGCGCCAGCAGTGCCGTGGGCAGTGAAGCTTTCTTT,CASSAVGSEAFF
few,TRBJ1-2,.,TRBV12-2,TGTGCAAGTCGGTCAAGCGGACAGCGAGATGGCTACACCTTC,CASRSSGQRDGYTF
.,TRBJ2-7,TRBD2,TRBV28,TGTGCCAGCAGTTTGGATAGCGGGACCTACGAGCAGTACTTC,CASSLDSGTYEQYF
.,TRBJ1-2,.,TRBV6-1,TGTGCCAGCAGTGAACAGTCGGCGGCTGGCTACACCTTC,CASSEQSAAGYTF
.,TRBJ1-6,TRBD1,TRBV5-4,TGTGCCAGCAGCTTGATTGACAGGGGCGATTCACCCCTCCACTTT,CASSLIDRGDSPLHF
.,TRBJ1-1,TRBD1,TRBV27,TGTGCCAGCAGTTCAACCATGACAGGGCACACTGAAGCTTTCTTT,CASSSTMTGHTEAFF
few,TRBJ2-7,TRBD1,TRBV11-2,TGTGCCAGCAGCTTAGAGATGGGGACAGTCTACGAGCAGTACTTC,CASSLEMGTVYEQYF
.,TRBJ2-5,.,TRBV7-3,TGTGCCAGCAGCTTAATTGGCGGGGTCCAAGAGACCCAGTACTTC,CASSLIGGVQETQYF
.,TRBJ2-4,.,TRBV21-1,TGTGCCGAATGGGGGGGTCCAGCCAAAAACATTCAGTACTTC,CAEWGGPAKNIQYF
.,TRBJ2-3,TRBD2,TRBV29-1,TGCAGCGCCGGGGGGGGGCGGACAGATACGCAGTATTTT,CSAGGGRTDTQYF
.,TRBJ2-7,TRBD1,TRBV7-2,TGTGCCAGCAGCTTAGGGGACAGTGGCTCCTACGAGCAGTACTTC,CASSLGDSGSYEQYF
.,TRBJ1-3,.,TRBV5-6,TGTGCCAGCAGCTTGGCTAGCGGGGGAAACACCATATATTTT,CASSLASGGNTIYF
.,TRBJ2-2,.,TRBV28,TGTGCCACTACGGCCGGAGCGAACACCGGGGAGCTGTTTTTT,CATTAGANTGELFF
.,TRBJ2-2,.,TRBV6-5,TGTGCCAGCAGTTCGAATCCGGGACAGAACACCGGGGAGCTGTTTTTT,CASSSNPGQNTGELFF
.,TRBJ1-5,.,TRBV6-5,TGTGCCAGCAGTTCCTCGGGACATTCTCAGCCCCAGCATTTT,CASSSSGHSQPQHF
.,TRBJ2-7,TRBD2,TRBV4-3,TGCGCCAGCAGCCAAGGGCATGCGGGGGGGCGAGAGCAGTACTTC,CASSQGHAGGREQYF
.,TRBJ1-1,.,TRBV5-1,TGCGCCAGCTCAGGGGCAGGCCCGAACACTGAAGCTTTCTTT,CASSGAGPNTEAFF
.,TRBJ2-7,TRBD1,TRBV27,TGTGCCAGCAGTTTAAGAGTCGGGACAGGGTCGAACGAGCAGTACTTC,CASSLRVGTGSNEQYF
.,TRBJ2-7,.,TRBV4-1,TGCGCCAGCAGCCAAGACCCAGGTAGAACCTACGAGCAGTACTTC,CASSQDPGRTYEQYF
.,TRBJ2-5,.,TRBV7-7,TGTGCCAGCAGCTTAGTGGGACATCCTCAAGAGACCCAGTACTTC,CASSLVGHPQETQYF
.,TRBJ2-5,.,TRBV28,TGTGCCAGCAGATTTCACAAAGAGACCCAGTACTTC,CASRFHKETQYF